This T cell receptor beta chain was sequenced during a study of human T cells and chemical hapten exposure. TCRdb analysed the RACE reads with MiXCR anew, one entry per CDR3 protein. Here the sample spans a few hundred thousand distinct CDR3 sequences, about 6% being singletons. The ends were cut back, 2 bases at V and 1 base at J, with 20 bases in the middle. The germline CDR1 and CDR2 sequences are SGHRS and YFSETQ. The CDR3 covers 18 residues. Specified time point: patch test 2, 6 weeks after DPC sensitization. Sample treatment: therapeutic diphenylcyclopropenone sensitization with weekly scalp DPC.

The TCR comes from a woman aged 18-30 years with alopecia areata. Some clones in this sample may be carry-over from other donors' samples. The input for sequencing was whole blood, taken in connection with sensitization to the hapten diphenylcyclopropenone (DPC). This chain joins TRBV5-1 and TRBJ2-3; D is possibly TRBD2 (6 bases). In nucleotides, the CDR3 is TGCGCCAGCAGCTTTCGCCCCCCCCCGGGACTTCGCACAGATACGCAGTATTTT. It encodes CASSFRPPPGLRTDTQYF.